Below, 2 T cell receptor beta chains from the same sample are listed, as sequenced in a study of blood T cell repertoires in COVID-19. The method was immunoSEQ multiplex PCR; TCRdb's version includes in-frame clones alone and lacks a portion of them. Here the sample spans approximately 450,000 clones, nearly 90% being singletons. Sequenced material: PBMCs or T cells enriched from blood (not recorded which). These receptors all come from a young woman with acute COVID-19.

The CDR3 DNA follows: TGCGCCAGCAGCCCAGGACAGGGGAGTAAAGAGACCCAGTACTTC. It codes for CASSPGQGSKETQYF. The chain uses TRBV5-1 and TRBJ2-5; 9 bases fit TRBD1. The V and J ends lost 4 bases and 3 bases, in that order; junction bases with no gene match: 7. The CDR3 covers 15 residues. Germline V lookup: CDR1 SGHRS, CDR2 YFSETQ.

The chain employs TRBV18 and TRBJ2-7; tentatively, D is TRBD1 (5 bases). V was pared by 4 bases and J by 5 bases, with 18 bases between. Germline V gene lookup returns CDR1 KGHSH and CDR2 LQKENI. CDR3 length: 15 residues. The CDR3 DNA follows: TGTGCCAGCTCACGATTAGAAGGGGTACGGGACGAGCAGTACTTC. Residues: CASSRLEGVRDEQYF.